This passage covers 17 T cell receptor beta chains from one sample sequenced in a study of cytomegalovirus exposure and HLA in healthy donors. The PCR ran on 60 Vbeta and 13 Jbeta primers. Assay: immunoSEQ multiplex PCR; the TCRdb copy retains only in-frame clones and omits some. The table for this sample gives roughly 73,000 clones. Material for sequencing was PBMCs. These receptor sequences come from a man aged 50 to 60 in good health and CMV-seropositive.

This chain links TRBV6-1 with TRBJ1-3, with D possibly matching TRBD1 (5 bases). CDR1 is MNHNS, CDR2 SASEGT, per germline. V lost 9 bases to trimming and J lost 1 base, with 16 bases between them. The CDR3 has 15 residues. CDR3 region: CASRRSQGSGNTIYF. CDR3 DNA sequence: TGTGCCAGTCGACGGTCTCAGGGATCTGGAAACACCATATATTTT.

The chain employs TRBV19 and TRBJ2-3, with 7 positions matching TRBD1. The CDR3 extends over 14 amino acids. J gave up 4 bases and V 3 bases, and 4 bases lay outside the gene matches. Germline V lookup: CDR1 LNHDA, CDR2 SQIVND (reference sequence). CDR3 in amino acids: CASSIRDSSDTQYF. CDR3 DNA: TGTGCCAGTAGTATTCGGGACAGTTCAGATACGCAGTATTTT.

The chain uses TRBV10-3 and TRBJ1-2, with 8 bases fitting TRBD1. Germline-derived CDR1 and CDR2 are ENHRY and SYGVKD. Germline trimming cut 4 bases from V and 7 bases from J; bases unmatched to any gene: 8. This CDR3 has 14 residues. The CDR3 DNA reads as TGTGCCATCAGTGCGGACAGGGCCCAGGGTGGCTACACCTTC. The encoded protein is CAISADRAQGGYTF.

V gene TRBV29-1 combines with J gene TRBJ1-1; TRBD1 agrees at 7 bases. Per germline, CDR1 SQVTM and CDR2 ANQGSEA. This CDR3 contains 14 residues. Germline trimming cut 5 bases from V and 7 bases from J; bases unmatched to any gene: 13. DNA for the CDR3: TGCAGCGTTCTCCCCACCTCAGGGGGTAGTGAAGCTTTCTTT. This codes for CSVLPTSGGSEAFF.

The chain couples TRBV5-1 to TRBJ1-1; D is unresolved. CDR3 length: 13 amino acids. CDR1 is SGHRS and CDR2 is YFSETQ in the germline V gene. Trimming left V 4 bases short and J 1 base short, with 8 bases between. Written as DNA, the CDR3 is TGCGCCAGCAGCCTTAACAGGAACACTGAAGCTTTCTTT. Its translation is CASSLNRNTEAFF. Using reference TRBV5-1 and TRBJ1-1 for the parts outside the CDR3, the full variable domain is KAGVTQTPRYLIKTRGQQVTLSCSPISGHRSVSWYQQTPGQGLQFLFEYFSETQRNKGNFPGRFSGRQFSNSRSEMNVSTLELGDSALYLCASSLNRNTEAFFGQGTRLTVV.

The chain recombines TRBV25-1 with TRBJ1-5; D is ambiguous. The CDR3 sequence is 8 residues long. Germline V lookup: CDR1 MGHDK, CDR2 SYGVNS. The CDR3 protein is CPDQPQHF. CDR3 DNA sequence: TGTCCCGATCAGCCCCAGCATTTT.

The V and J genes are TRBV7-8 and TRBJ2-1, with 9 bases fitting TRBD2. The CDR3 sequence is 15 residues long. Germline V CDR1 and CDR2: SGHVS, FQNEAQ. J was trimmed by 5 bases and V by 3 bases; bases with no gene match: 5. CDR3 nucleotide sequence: TGTGCCAGCAGCTTTGCGGGGGGGGCCCACAATGAGCAGTTCTTC. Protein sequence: CASSFAGGAHNEQFF.

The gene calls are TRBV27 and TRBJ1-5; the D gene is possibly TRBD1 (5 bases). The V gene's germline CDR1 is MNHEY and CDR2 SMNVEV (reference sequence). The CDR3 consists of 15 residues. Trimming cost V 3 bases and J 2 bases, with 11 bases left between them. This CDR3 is CASSLDIFGNQPQHF. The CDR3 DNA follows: TGTGCCAGCAGTTTGGACATTTTCGGCAATCAGCCCCAGCATTTT.

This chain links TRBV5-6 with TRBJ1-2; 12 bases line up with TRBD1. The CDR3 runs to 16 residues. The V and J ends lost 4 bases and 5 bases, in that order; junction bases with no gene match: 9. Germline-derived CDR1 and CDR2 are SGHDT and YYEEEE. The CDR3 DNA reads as TGTGCCAGCAGCCAACGGGACAGGGGGCCTGGGTATGGCTACACCTTC. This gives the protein CASSQRDRGPGYGYTF.

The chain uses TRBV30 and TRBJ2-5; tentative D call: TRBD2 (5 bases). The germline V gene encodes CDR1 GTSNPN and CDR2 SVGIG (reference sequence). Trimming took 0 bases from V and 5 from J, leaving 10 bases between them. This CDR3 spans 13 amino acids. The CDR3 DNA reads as TGTGCCTGGAGTGTCACTAGTAAGGAGACCCAGTACTTC. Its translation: CAWSVTSKETQYF. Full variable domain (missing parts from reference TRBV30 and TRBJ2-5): SQTIHQWPATLVQPVGSPLSLECTVEGTSNPNLYWYRQAAGRGLQLLFYSVGIGQISSEVPQNLSASRPQDRQFILSSKKLLLSDSGFYLCAWSVTSKETQYFGPGTRLLVL.

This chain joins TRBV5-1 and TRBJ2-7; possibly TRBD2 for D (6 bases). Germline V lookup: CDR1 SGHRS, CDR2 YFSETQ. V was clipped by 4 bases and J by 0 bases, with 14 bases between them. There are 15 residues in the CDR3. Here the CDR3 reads CASSLIGGSSYEQYF. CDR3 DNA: TGCGCCAGCAGCCTCATAGGAGGGAGCTCCTACGAGCAGTACTTC.

The CDR3 loop reads CATGTSATYEQYF. The CDR3 DNA follows: TGTGCCACCGGGACTAGCGCTACCTACGAGCAGTACTTC. The chain carries TRBV6-1 and TRBJ2-7, with 10 bases that match TRBD2. Per the germline V gene, CDR1 is MNHNS and CDR2 is SASEGT. V was pared by 10 bases and J by 2 bases, with 5 bases of the junction left unmatched. The CDR3 length is 13 residues.

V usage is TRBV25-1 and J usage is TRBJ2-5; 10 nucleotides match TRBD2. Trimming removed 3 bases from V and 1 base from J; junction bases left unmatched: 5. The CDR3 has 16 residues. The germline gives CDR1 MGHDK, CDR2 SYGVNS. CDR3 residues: CASSDPSGGLQETQYF. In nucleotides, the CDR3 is TGTGCCAGCAGTGACCCTAGCGGGGGCCTCCAAGAGACCCAGTACTTC.

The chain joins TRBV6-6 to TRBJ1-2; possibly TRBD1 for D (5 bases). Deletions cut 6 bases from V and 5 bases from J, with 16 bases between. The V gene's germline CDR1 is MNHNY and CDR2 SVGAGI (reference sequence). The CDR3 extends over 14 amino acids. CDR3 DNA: TGTGCCAGCAGACCCTCGAGGGACTCGTATGGCTACACCTTC. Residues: CASRPSRDSYGYTF.

The CDR3: CASSLDGVYTEAFF. Here the CDR3 DNA reads TGCGCCAGCAGCCTGGACGGGGTTTACACTGAAGCTTTCTTT. The chain carries TRBV4-1 and TRBJ1-1; D remains unclear. Trimming took 4 bases from V and 3 from J, leaving 12 bases between them. The CDR3 loop spans 14 amino acids. In germline, CDR1 is MGHRA, CDR2 YSYEKL.

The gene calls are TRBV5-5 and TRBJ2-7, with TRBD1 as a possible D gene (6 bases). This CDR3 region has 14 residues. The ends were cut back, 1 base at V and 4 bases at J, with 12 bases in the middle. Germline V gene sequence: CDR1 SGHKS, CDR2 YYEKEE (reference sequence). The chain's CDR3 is CASSLRRGPYEQYV. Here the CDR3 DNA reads TGTGCCAGCAGCTTGCGCAGGGGCCCTTACGAGCAGTACGTC.

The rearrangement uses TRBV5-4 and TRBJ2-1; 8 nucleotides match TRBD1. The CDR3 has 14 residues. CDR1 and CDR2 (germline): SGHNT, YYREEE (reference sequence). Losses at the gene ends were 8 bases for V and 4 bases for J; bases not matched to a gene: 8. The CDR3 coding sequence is TGTGCCAGTTCCGGGACAGGCCCTTACAATGAGCAGTTCTTC. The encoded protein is CASSGTGPYNEQFF.